The clone carrying this T cell receptor (beta chain) was counted between two and nine times. The data belong to a study of T-cell reconstitution after alpha-beta-depleted transplantation in children. Unique molecular identifiers were used to barcode this TCRbeta library. TCRdb reprocessed the PCR reads with MiXCR, giving one entry per CDR3 protein. Of 500,000 to 600,000 distinct CDR3 sequences listed, approximately 20% are singletons. Sequences were derived from PBMCs from the stem cell graft donor, sampled from the stem cell graft. The TCR comes from a human donor who donated a stem cell graft to a child with acute lymphoblastic leukemia.

CDR3 bases: TGCGCCAGCAGCGATCGAGACAGTTACTCTGGAAACACCATATATTTT. Residues: CASSDRDSYSGNTIYF. The J gene is TRBJ1-3, the V gene TRBV5-1, with D perhaps TRBD1 (5 bases). V was pared by 4 bases and J by 0 bases, with 14 bases between. The CDR3 contains 16 residues. Germline CDR1 is SGHRS and CDR2 is YFSETQ.